This T cell receptor (beta chain) emerged from a study of blood T cell repertoires in COVID-19. For the study at large: From T cells, B-cell-depleted T cells, or PBMCs came the material, which was cDNA or gDNA.

Authors' data handling: The assay estimated nucleated cells by amplifying reference gene primers. Libraries were prepared by immunoSEQ multiplex PCR; TCRdb keeps only in-frame clonotypes and omits some of them. Clone size and V and J calls were adopted from that table, with D and trimming inferred from the DNA. The data contain more than 300,000 clones, 90% of them singletons. The CDR3 contains 13 residues. The V and J ends lost 2 bases and 7 bases respectively, with 9 bases between them. Sequencing was carried out using PBMCs or T cells enriched from blood (not recorded which). This clonotype originated in a woman in her twenties or thirties who had been exposed to COVID-19. This chain joins TRBV12-3 or TRBV12-4 and TRBJ1-5; maybe TRBD1 (5 bases). CDR3 nucleotides: TGTGCCAGCAGTTTAAGGGGATTCCAGCCCCAGCATTTT. Translation gives CASSLRGFQPQHF.